The clone carrying this T cell receptor beta chain has a handful of counts. Authors' data handling: Cell counts per sample came from amplifying reference gene primers. Libraries were prepared by immunoSEQ multiplex PCR; TCRdb keeps only in-frame clonotypes and omits some of them. The V and J calls and clone size come from that table; D and trimming were worked out from the DNA. Of a few hundred thousand clones in the sample, around 89% were seen once. The data belong to a study of blood T cell repertoires in COVID-19. Turning to the study itself: Italy, Spain and the United States were the sources of the convalescent and acute COVID-19 samples. T cells, B-cell-depleted T cells, or PBMCs supplied cDNA or gDNA.

V lost 1 base to trimming and J lost 6 bases, with 19 bases between them. Germline lookup yields CDR1 LNHDA and CDR2 SQIVND (reference sequence). The CDR3 runs to 17 residues. The sample consisted of peripheral blood. The receptor's source is a man aged 30-40 years with acute or convalescent COVID-19. The V call is TRBV19, the J call TRBJ1-5, with TRBD1 as a possible D gene (5 bases). CDR3 sequence: CASSIAPRSGYRQPQHF. The CDR3 nucleotides are TGTGCCAGTAGTATAGCCCCCCGGTCAGGGTATCGTCAGCCCCAGCATTTT.